This is a list of T cell receptor beta chains from one sample in a study of regulatory T cells in long-lasting Graves disease. TCRdb reprocessed the multiplex PCR reads via MiXCR and lists one record per CDR3 protein. The sample records roughly 380,000 distinct CDR3 sequences, roughly a sixth being singletons. The same data also contributed to another study, on T cells in Graves' hyperthyroidism and ophthalmopathy.

The specimen comprised peripheral blood mononuclear cells (PBMCs), sampled at new diagnosis, from a patient treated with antithyroid drugs. These receptors were collected from a man aged 40-49 years with Graves disease. CDR3s include the opening cysteine and the closing phenylalanine or tryptophan. The order of the fields is J gene, D gene, clone size, V gene, CDR3 length, CDR3 protein, CDR3 DNA. The D gene is left open where the match is weak. For some rows the clone size is stated as once, few or many, or as a class when expanded; others skip it.

j_call: TRBJ2-7
d_call: -
clone_size: many
v_call: TRBV5-1
cdr3_length: 13
cdr3_aa: CASSLLLRGEQYF
cdr3_nt: TGCGCCAGCAGCTTGTTACTTAGGGGCGAGCAGTACTTC

j_call: TRBJ2-7
d_call: TRBD1
clone_size: many
v_call: TRBV11-2
cdr3_length: 14
cdr3_aa: CASSSWTGRYEQYF
cdr3_nt: TGTGCCAGCAGCTCATGGACAGGCCGCTACGAGCAGTACTTC

j_call: TRBJ2-3
d_call: -
clone_size: many
v_call: TRBV9
cdr3_length: 15
cdr3_aa: CASSVEGVSTDTQYF
cdr3_nt: TGTGCCAGCAGCGTAGAGGGGGTTAGCACAGATACGCAGTATTTT

j_call: TRBJ2-1
d_call: -
clone_size: -
v_call: TRBV28
cdr3_length: 14
cdr3_aa: CASSFNRAGNEQFF
cdr3_nt: TGTGCCAGCAGTTTTAATAGGGCGGGCAATGAGCAGTTCTTC

j_call: TRBJ2-7
d_call: -
clone_size: -
v_call: TRBV28
cdr3_length: 14
cdr3_aa: CASSTPGRDHEQYF
cdr3_nt: TGTGCCAGCAGTACCCCCGGCAGGGACCACGAGCAGTACTTC

j_call: TRBJ1-1
d_call: -
clone_size: few
v_call: TRBV29-1
cdr3_length: 13
cdr3_aa: CSVDTRRGTEAFF
cdr3_nt: TGCAGCGTTGATACCCGACGCGGCACTGAAGCTTTCTTT

j_call: TRBJ1-3
d_call: -
clone_size: -
v_call: TRBV2
cdr3_length: 15
cdr3_aa: CASRPDGGTGNTIYF
cdr3_nt: TGTGCCAGCAGGCCGGACGGGGGCACTGGAAACACCATATATTTT

j_call: TRBJ2-1
d_call: -
clone_size: many
v_call: TRBV20-1
cdr3_length: 13
cdr3_aa: CSASRTAYNEQFF
cdr3_nt: TGCAGTGCTAGTCGGACCGCCTACAATGAGCAGTTCTTC

j_call: TRBJ1-6
d_call: -
clone_size: few
v_call: TRBV7-3
cdr3_length: 14
cdr3_aa: CASSLKKGSSPLHF
cdr3_nt: TGTGCCAGCAGCTTAAAAAAGGGGAGTTCACCCCTCCACTTT

j_call: TRBJ2-3
d_call: TRBD2
clone_size: few
v_call: TRBV5-1
cdr3_length: 15
cdr3_aa: CASSPGLAGPDTQYF
cdr3_nt: TGCGCCAGCAGCCCGGGCCTAGCGGGGCCAGATACGCAGTATTTT

j_call: TRBJ2-1
d_call: TRBD2
clone_size: many
v_call: TRBV7-9
cdr3_length: 16
cdr3_aa: CASSRRSGGAYNEQFF
cdr3_nt: TGTGCCAGCAGTCGCAGGAGCGGGGGGGCCTACAATGAGCAGTTCTTC

j_call: TRBJ2-3
d_call: -
clone_size: many
v_call: TRBV11-3
cdr3_length: 14
cdr3_aa: CASSPERLTDTQYF
cdr3_nt: TGTGCCAGCAGCCCGGAGCGTCTCACAGATACGCAGTATTTT

j_call: TRBJ1-5
d_call: TRBD1
clone_size: -
v_call: TRBV28
cdr3_length: 18
cdr3_aa: CASSFGGTGGAGNQPQHF
cdr3_nt: TGTGCCAGCAGTTTTGGGGGGACAGGGGGCGCCGGCAATCAGCCCCAGCATTTT

j_call: TRBJ2-3
d_call: TRBD2
clone_size: many
v_call: TRBV7-9
cdr3_length: 16
cdr3_aa: CASSLTTSGGGDTQYF
cdr3_nt: TGTGCCAGCAGCTTAACAACTAGCGGGGGAGGAGATACGCAGTATTTT

j_call: TRBJ1-4
d_call: -
clone_size: -
v_call: TRBV4-3
cdr3_length: 17
cdr3_aa: CASSQEALGAGNEKLFF
cdr3_nt: TGCGCCAGCAGCCAAGAAGCTTTGGGCGCGGGTAATGAAAAACTGTTTTTT

j_call: TRBJ2-3
d_call: -
clone_size: -
v_call: TRBV7-2
cdr3_length: 16
cdr3_aa: CASSFTGTLSTDTQYF
cdr3_nt: TGTGCCAGCAGCTTTACCGGGACGTTAAGCACAGATACGCAGTATTTT

j_call: TRBJ2-3
d_call: -
clone_size: -
v_call: TRBV29-1
cdr3_length: 15
cdr3_aa: CSVEAWTAPTDTQYF
cdr3_nt: TGCAGCGTTGAGGCGTGGACAGCCCCTACAGATACGCAGTATTTT

j_call: TRBJ1-5
d_call: TRBD1
clone_size: -
v_call: TRBV27
cdr3_length: 16
cdr3_aa: CASSPIEQGWNQPQHF
cdr3_nt: TGTGCCAGCAGTCCAATCGAACAGGGGTGGAATCAGCCCCAGCATTTT

j_call: TRBJ2-5
d_call: TRBD2
clone_size: few
v_call: TRBV10-3
cdr3_length: 15
cdr3_aa: CAISGQAGGVETQYF
cdr3_nt: TGTGCCATCAGTGGTCAAGCGGGGGGGGTTGAGACCCAGTACTTC

j_call: TRBJ2-7
d_call: -
clone_size: many
v_call: TRBV6-5
cdr3_length: 15
cdr3_aa: CASSYSPGSSYEQYF
cdr3_nt: TGTGCCAGCAGTTACTCCCCGGGGAGCAGCTACGAGCAGTACTTC

j_call: TRBJ2-5
d_call: -
clone_size: many
v_call: TRBV6-2/TRBV6-3
cdr3_length: 15
cdr3_aa: CASSQNRVSRETQYF
cdr3_nt: TGTGCCAGCAGCCAGAACAGGGTTTCGAGGGAGACCCAGTACTTC

j_call: TRBJ2-7
d_call: -
clone_size: few
v_call: TRBV19
cdr3_length: 14
cdr3_aa: CASSIIMNSYEQYF
cdr3_nt: TGTGCCAGTAGTATAATCATGAACTCCTACGAGCAGTACTTC

j_call: TRBJ2-4
d_call: TRBD2
clone_size: -
v_call: TRBV15
cdr3_length: 13
cdr3_aa: CATSRGGGDIQYF
cdr3_nt: TGTGCCACCAGCAGAGGGGGGGGGGACATTCAGTACTTC

j_call: TRBJ2-1
d_call: TRBD1
clone_size: many
v_call: TRBV29-1
cdr3_length: 13
cdr3_aa: CSVRTGAHNEQFF
cdr3_nt: TGCAGCGTGAGGACAGGGGCTCACAATGAGCAGTTCTTC

j_call: TRBJ2-1
d_call: -
clone_size: many
v_call: TRBV5-1
cdr3_length: 14
cdr3_aa: CASSLETVDNEQFF
cdr3_nt: TGCGCCAGCAGCTTGGAGACAGTCGACAATGAGCAGTTCTTC

j_call: TRBJ2-2
d_call: TRBD1
clone_size: few
v_call: TRBV28
cdr3_length: 14
cdr3_aa: CASSSGTATGELFF
cdr3_nt: TGTGCCAGCAGCTCCGGGACAGCCACCGGGGAGCTGTTTTTT

j_call: TRBJ1-2
d_call: -
clone_size: -
v_call: TRBV20-1
cdr3_length: 13
cdr3_aa: CSARDLGEGGYTF
cdr3_nt: TGCAGTGCTAGAGATCTGGGGGAGGGTGGCTACACCTTC

j_call: TRBJ1-3
d_call: -
clone_size: few
v_call: TRBV30
cdr3_length: 17
cdr3_aa: CAWSIYSISFTGNTIYF
cdr3_nt: TGTGCCTGGAGTATCTACAGTATCTCTTTCACTGGAAACACCATATATTTT

j_call: TRBJ1-3
d_call: -
clone_size: -
v_call: TRBV5-6
cdr3_length: 14
cdr3_aa: CASSLTGLRNTIYF
cdr3_nt: TGTGCCAGCAGCCTGACGGGACTGAGAAACACCATATATTTT

j_call: TRBJ2-5
d_call: -
clone_size: few
v_call: TRBV7-2
cdr3_length: 12
cdr3_aa: CASSPKTETQYF
cdr3_nt: TGTGCCAGCAGCCCCAAGACAGAGACCCAGTACTTC

j_call: TRBJ2-5
d_call: TRBD1
clone_size: -
v_call: TRBV12-5
cdr3_length: 16
cdr3_aa: CASGLYAGQAQETQYF
cdr3_nt: TGTGCTAGTGGTTTGTACGCCGGACAGGCACAAGAGACCCAGTACTTC

j_call: TRBJ2-1
d_call: TRBD2
clone_size: -
v_call: TRBV4-1
cdr3_length: 14
cdr3_aa: CASSPGLAVNEQFF
cdr3_nt: TGCGCCAGCAGCCCGGGACTAGCGGTCAATGAGCAGTTCTTC

j_call: TRBJ2-1
d_call: -
clone_size: many
v_call: TRBV18
cdr3_length: 15
cdr3_aa: CASSPGRISYNEQFF
cdr3_nt: TGTGCCAGCTCACCCGGACGCATTTCCTACAATGAGCAGTTCTTC

j_call: TRBJ2-1
d_call: TRBD2
clone_size: many
v_call: TRBV20-1
cdr3_length: 14
cdr3_aa: CSARFGLDYNEQFF
cdr3_nt: TGCAGTGCTAGATTCGGACTAGACTACAATGAGCAGTTCTTC

j_call: TRBJ2-1
d_call: -
clone_size: -
v_call: TRBV20-1
cdr3_length: 13
cdr3_aa: CSLLSDTGNEQFF
cdr3_nt: TGCAGTCTCCTTAGCGACACCGGCAATGAGCAGTTCTTC

j_call: TRBJ2-7
d_call: -
clone_size: many
v_call: TRBV7-2
cdr3_length: 15
cdr3_aa: CASSLASGSSYEQYF
cdr3_nt: TGTGCCAGCAGCTTAGCGTCTGGCAGCTCCTACGAGCAGTACTTC

j_call: TRBJ1-4
d_call: -
clone_size: few
v_call: TRBV18
cdr3_length: 17
cdr3_aa: CASSPPGAPLISEKLFF
cdr3_nt: TGTGCCAGCTCACCACCGGGGGCGCCCCTAATCTCCGAAAAACTGTTTTTT

j_call: TRBJ2-7
d_call: -
clone_size: many
v_call: TRBV20-1
cdr3_length: 13
cdr3_aa: CSAIPGLSYEQYF
cdr3_nt: TGCAGTGCCATACCGGGATTATCCTACGAGCAGTACTTC

j_call: TRBJ1-5
d_call: -
clone_size: few
v_call: TRBV6-1
cdr3_length: 15
cdr3_aa: CASSDHTAGNQPQHF
cdr3_nt: TGTGCCAGCAGTGACCATACGGCTGGCAATCAGCCCCAGCATTTT

j_call: TRBJ2-1
d_call: TRBD1
clone_size: many
v_call: TRBV12-3/TRBV12-4
cdr3_length: 17
cdr3_aa: CASSGVVSGQDYNEQFF
cdr3_nt: TGTGCCAGCAGTGGGGTCGTTTCGGGACAGGACTACAATGAGCAGTTCTTC

j_call: TRBJ1-2
d_call: -
clone_size: -
v_call: TRBV4-2
cdr3_length: 14
cdr3_aa: CASSQEEGTYGYTF
cdr3_nt: TGTGCCAGCAGCCAAGAAGAGGGTACCTATGGCTACACCTTC

j_call: TRBJ1-1
d_call: -
clone_size: once
v_call: TRBV4-2
cdr3_length: 13
cdr3_aa: CASSYDGPAEAFF
cdr3_nt: TGTGCCAGCAGCTACGACGGCCCCGCTGAAGCTTTCTTT

j_call: TRBJ1-2
d_call: -
clone_size: -
v_call: TRBV18
cdr3_length: 15
cdr3_aa: CASSPGIGRGYGYTF
cdr3_nt: TGTGCCAGCTCACCTGGCATAGGCAGGGGCTATGGCTACACCTTC

j_call: TRBJ2-7
d_call: -
clone_size: -
v_call: TRBV18
cdr3_length: 14
cdr3_aa: CASSPLDNSYEQYF
cdr3_nt: TGTGCCAGCTCACCTCTGGACAACTCCTACGAGCAGTACTTC

j_call: TRBJ2-5
d_call: TRBD1
clone_size: many
v_call: TRBV14
cdr3_length: 16
cdr3_aa: CASSQRRTGGGETQYF
cdr3_nt: TGTGCCAGCAGCCAACGAAGGACAGGGGGCGGAGAGACCCAGTACTTC

j_call: TRBJ2-1
d_call: -
clone_size: few
v_call: TRBV2
cdr3_length: 13
cdr3_aa: CASSETSYNEQFF
cdr3_nt: TGTGCCAGCAGTGAGACTAGCTACAATGAGCAGTTCTTC

j_call: TRBJ2-2
d_call: TRBD2
clone_size: -
v_call: TRBV7-9
cdr3_length: 15
cdr3_aa: CASPPSGGHTGELFF
cdr3_nt: TGTGCCAGCCCCCCCTCGGGGGGGCACACCGGGGAGCTGTTTTTT

j_call: TRBJ2-3
d_call: -
clone_size: once
v_call: TRBV6-2/TRBV6-3
cdr3_length: 14
cdr3_aa: CASSLWTTTDTQYF
cdr3_nt: TGTGCCAGCAGTTTATGGACTACAACAGATACGCAGTATTTT

j_call: TRBJ1-5
d_call: -
clone_size: many
v_call: TRBV20-1
cdr3_length: 12
cdr3_aa: CSARDGFQPQHF
cdr3_nt: TGCAGTGCTAGAGATGGGTTTCAGCCCCAGCATTTT

j_call: TRBJ2-7
d_call: TRBD2
clone_size: many
v_call: TRBV5-1
cdr3_length: 14
cdr3_aa: CASSLEGLATEQYF
cdr3_nt: TGCGCCAGCAGCTTGGAAGGACTAGCGACCGAGCAGTACTTC

j_call: TRBJ2-7
d_call: TRBD1
clone_size: many
v_call: TRBV28
cdr3_length: 12
cdr3_aa: CASSFTGEEQYF
cdr3_nt: TGTGCCAGCAGTTTCACAGGGGAAGAGCAGTACTTC

j_call: TRBJ2-7
d_call: -
clone_size: few
v_call: TRBV5-4
cdr3_length: 11
cdr3_aa: CASSFVDEQYF
cdr3_nt: TGTGCCAGCAGCTTCGTTGACGAGCAGTACTTC

j_call: TRBJ1-2
d_call: TRBD1
clone_size: many
v_call: TRBV12-3/TRBV12-4
cdr3_length: 13
cdr3_aa: CASSYRGNSGYTF
cdr3_nt: TGTGCCAGCAGCTACAGGGGGAATAGTGGCTACACCTTC

j_call: TRBJ1-6
d_call: TRBD1
clone_size: many
v_call: TRBV9
cdr3_length: 15
cdr3_aa: CASSVEDRDHSPLHF
cdr3_nt: TGTGCCAGCAGCGTAGAGGACAGGGATCATTCACCCCTCCACTTT

j_call: TRBJ2-7
d_call: -
clone_size: many
v_call: TRBV28
cdr3_length: 14
cdr3_aa: CASSFRDTYYEQYF
cdr3_nt: TGTGCCAGCAGTTTCCGGGACACCTACTACGAGCAGTACTTC